The rows below give T cell receptor beta chains drawn from one sample of a study of control samples from healthy donors and cancer patients. TCRdb's table, derived via immunoSEQ multiplex PCR, lists solely in-frame clones and lacks some. The table has more than 120,000 clones, about 91% seen once. Source material: blood. Receptors originate from a man between 25 and 39 years old in good health. Each CDR3 is given with its conserved first and last residue. D genes are given only for firm matches. The size of a clone is reported for some rows only, either as once, few or many, or as a class for expanded clones.

>TRBD2|17|TRBV18|TRBJ2-7|-
TGTGCCAGCTCATCGCTCCCGGGACTAGCGGGGGGGTACGAGCAGTACTTC
CASSSLPGLAGGYEQYF
>-|12|TRBV24-1|TRBJ1-1|once
TGTGCCACCAGTGATAATGGTGTGGAAGCTTTCTTT
CATSDNGVEAFF
>TRBD2|18|TRBV14|TRBJ2-3|-
TGTGCCAGCAGCCAAGATTATCGGTCTAGCGGGGGCACAGATACGCAGTATTTT
CASSQDYRSSGGTDTQYF
>-|15|TRBV15|TRBJ2-7|-
TGTGCCACCACCCTTCAGGAGGGGGGCAAGCAAGAGCAGTACTTC
CATTLQEGGKQEQYF
>TRBD2|14|TRBV7-2|TRBJ2-7|-
TGTGCCAGCAGCTTACACGGGGGGGCCTACGAGCAGTACTTC
CASSLHGGAYEQYF
>TRBD2|17|TRBV5-1|TRBJ2-3|-
TGCGCCAGCACCTGGATTAGCGGGGGAACTAGCACAGATACGCAGTATTTT
CASTWISGGTSTDTQYF
>-|15|TRBV28|TRBJ1-6|once
TGTGCCAGCAGTTTTAGAGGGGACCTAAGTGGTTCCCTCCACTTT
CASSFRGDLSGSLHF
>TRBD1|15|TRBV5-4|TRBJ2-7|-
TGTGCCAGCAGCTTCAGAACAGGGGGCTCCTACGAGCAGTACTTC
CASSFRTGGSYEQYF
>TRBD2|19|TRBV5-1|TRBJ2-5|few
TGCGCCAGCAGCTTGGGGGGACTAGCGATTTCATCATACCAAGAGACCCAGTACTTC
CASSLGGLAISSYQETQYF
>-|14|TRBV4-1|TRBJ2-7|-
TGCGCCAGCAGCCCAAGTTGGGGTCAATACGAGCAGTACTTC
CASSPSWGQYEQYF
>-|14|TRBV7-9|TRBJ2-7|-
TGTGCCAGCAGCCCCACCGGGGGTTCCCTCGAGCAGTACTTC
CASSPTGGSLEQYF
>TRBD1|16|TRBV18|TRBJ1-1|-
TGTGCCAGCTCTCCCAGACAGGGAAGTAGCGACACTGAAGCTTTCTTT
CASSPRQGSSDTEAFF
>TRBD2|15|TRBV9|TRBJ2-1|-
TGTGCCAGCAGCGTTACTAGCGGGGAGTACAATGAGCAGTTCTTC
CASSVTSGEYNEQFF
>-|13|TRBV7-9|TRBJ2-3|-
TGTGCCAGCAGCTTAGTCGAAACAGATACGCAGTATTTT
CASSLVETDTQYF
>-|12|TRBV9|TRBJ1-1|-
TGTGCCAGCAAACCAGTCTGGGGGGACGCTTTCTTT
CASKPVWGDAFF
>-|12|TRBV29-1|TRBJ2-3|-
TGCAGCGTCCCTGCGCCCACAGATACGCAGTATTTT
CSVPAPTDTQYF
>TRBD1|17|TRBV6-6|TRBJ2-3|-
TGTGCCAGCAGTCGGACAGGGGGTTCCAACTTTGGAGATACGCAGTATTTT
CASSRTGGSNFGDTQYF
>TRBD1|14|TRBV29-1|TRBJ1-2|once
TGCAGCGCCACGGAACAGGGGCAAGGGATTGGCTACACCTTC
CSATEQGQGIGYTF
>-|16|TRBV3-1/TRBV3-2|TRBJ1-6|once
TGTGCCAGCAGCCAATGGCTAGATTCTAGAAATTCACCCCTCCACTTT
CASSQWLDSRNSPLHF
>-|15|TRBV30|TRBJ1-1|-
TGTGCCTGGAGTGTACGGGTGGGAGTAAATACTGAAGCTTTCTTT
CAWSVRVGVNTEAFF
>-|16|TRBV28|TRBJ1-4|-
TGTGCCAGCAGTTTATACAGGGCTCGGACTAATGAAAAACTGTTTTTT
CASSLYRARTNEKLFF
>-|16|TRBV4-1|TRBJ2-1|-
TGCGCCAGCAGCCAAGCGGGTAGGGGCCGATACAATGAGCAGTTCTTC
CASSQAGRGRYNEQFF
>-|13|TRBV5-1|TRBJ1-2|-
TGCGCCAGCAGCGACGGTGCAGGAGGTGGCTACACCTTC
CASSDGAGGGYTF
>-|14|TRBV10-3|TRBJ2-7|-
TGTGCCATCAGTGGTGACGGCAGCTCCTACGAGCAGTACTTC
CAISGDGSSYEQYF
>TRBD1|14|TRBV5-5|TRBJ2-7|-
TGTGCCAGCAGCTTGAGGGACAGGGTGGCCGAGCAGTACTTC
CASSLRDRVAEQYF
>-|15|TRBV29-1|TRBJ1-1|-
TGCAGCGTTGATCTGGGACAATATGAAAACACTGAAGCTTTCTTT
CSVDLGQYENTEAFF
>-|13|TRBV15|TRBJ1-3|-
TGTGCCACTCGGGCAGCCGACGCATACACCATATATTTT
CATRAADAYTIYF
>-|12|TRBV6-4|TRBJ2-7|-
TGTGCCAGAGGGGGAGGTCCCTACGAGCAGTACTTC
CARGGGPYEQYF